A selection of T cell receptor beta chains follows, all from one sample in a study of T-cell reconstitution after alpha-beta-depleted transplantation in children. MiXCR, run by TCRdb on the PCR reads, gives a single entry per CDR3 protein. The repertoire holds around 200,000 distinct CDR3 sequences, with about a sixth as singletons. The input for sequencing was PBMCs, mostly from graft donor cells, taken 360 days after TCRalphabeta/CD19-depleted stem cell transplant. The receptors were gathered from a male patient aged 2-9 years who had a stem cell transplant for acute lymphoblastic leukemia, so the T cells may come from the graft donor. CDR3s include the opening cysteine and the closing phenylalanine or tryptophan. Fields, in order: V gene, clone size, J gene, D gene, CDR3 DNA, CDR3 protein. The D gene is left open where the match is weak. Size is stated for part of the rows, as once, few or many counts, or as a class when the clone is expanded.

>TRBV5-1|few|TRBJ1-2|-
TGCGCCAGCAGCCTACAAACAGGGAGCTACACCTTC
CASSLQTGSYTF
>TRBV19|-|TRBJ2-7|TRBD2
TGTGCCATCCTTAGCGGGGATTTATACGAGCAGTACTTC
CAILSGDLYEQYF
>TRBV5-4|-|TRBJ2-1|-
TGTGCCAGCAGCTGGGGACCTAACAATGAGCAGTTCTTC
CASSWGPNNEQFF
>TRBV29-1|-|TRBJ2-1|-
TGCAGCGTTGAAGATCTTCGGCAGCGCACCTACAATGAGCAGTTCTTC
CSVEDLRQRTYNEQFF
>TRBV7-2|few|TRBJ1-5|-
TGTGCCAGCAGCTTAGAGGTCTCCGGGGGTCAGCCCCAGCATTTT
CASSLEVSGGQPQHF
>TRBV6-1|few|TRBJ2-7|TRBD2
TGTGCCAGCACACTTACTAGCGGGAGCTCCTACGAGCAGTACTTC
CASTLTSGSSYEQYF
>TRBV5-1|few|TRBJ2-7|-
TGCGCCAGCAGCTCCTCGACTAGTTCCTACGAGCAGTACTTC
CASSSSTSSYEQYF
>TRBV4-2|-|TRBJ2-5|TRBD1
TGTGCCAGCAGCCCCTACAGGGGCCAAGAGACCCAGTACTTC
CASSPYRGQETQYF
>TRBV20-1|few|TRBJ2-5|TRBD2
TGCAGTGCTGGGACAACGCTAGCGGGGGTCGGTGGGACCCAGTACTTC
CSAGTTLAGVGGTQYF
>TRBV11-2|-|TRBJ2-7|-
TGTGCCAGCAGCCTTAGGGACGGCTCCTACGAGCAGTACTTC
CASSLRDGSYEQYF
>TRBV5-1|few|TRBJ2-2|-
TGCGCCAGCAGCGCCACGGGTCTCCCTCTTGAGCTGTTTTTT
CASSATGLPLELFF
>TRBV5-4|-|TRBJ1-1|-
TGTGCCAGCAGCTTGGGGGTCCGGGAGGGGTCTGAAGCTTTCTTT
CASSLGVREGSEAFF
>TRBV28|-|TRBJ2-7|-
TGTGCCAGCAGGTTCCAGGGTACCGAGCAGTACTTC
CASRFQGTEQYF
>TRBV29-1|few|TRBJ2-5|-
TGCAGCGTTGTTGGGACCCAGTACTTC
CSVVGTQYF
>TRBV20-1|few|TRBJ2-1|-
TGCAGTGCTAGAGATCAGGAGGGATCGGGCATTGAGCAGTTCTTC
CSARDQEGSGIEQFF
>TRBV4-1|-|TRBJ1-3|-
TGCGCCAGCAGCCAAGTGTGGGAGAGCAGGAACTCTGGAAACACCATATATTTT
CASSQVWESRNSGNTIYF
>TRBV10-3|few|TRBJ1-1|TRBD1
TGTGCCATACAGGGGACGGACACTGAAGCTTTCTTT
CAIQGTDTEAFF
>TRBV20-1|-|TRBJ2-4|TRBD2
TGCAGTGCTAGGGTAGCGGGTAGCCCGATACTCTTAGCCAAAAACATTCAGTACTTC
CSARVAGSPILLAKNIQYF
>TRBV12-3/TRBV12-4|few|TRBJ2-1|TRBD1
TGTGCCAGCAACCCACAGGGGACCGGACTCAATGAGCAGTTCTTC
CASNPQGTGLNEQFF
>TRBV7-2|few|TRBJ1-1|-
TGTGCCAGCAGCTTAGTGGTTCCGGCGTTGAACACTGAAGCTTTCTTT
CASSLVVPALNTEAFF
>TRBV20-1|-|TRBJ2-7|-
TGCAGTTCCTCCGTGGCTAGCGAGGTCTACGAGCAGTACTTC
CSSSVASEVYEQYF
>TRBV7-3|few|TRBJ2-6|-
TGTGCCAGCAGACCAAATGGGGCCAACGTCCTGACTTTC
CASRPNGANVLTF
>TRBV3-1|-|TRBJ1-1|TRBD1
TGTGCCAGCAGTCCAGACAGGGGGACTGAAGCTTTCTTT
CASSPDRGTEAFF
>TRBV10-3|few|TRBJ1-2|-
TGTGCCATCAGTGATGAGAGGGTCTCGGTCCAGGGAGGGGGTGCTCGCATCTATGTGGGCTACACCTTC
CAISDERVSVQGGGARIYVGYTF
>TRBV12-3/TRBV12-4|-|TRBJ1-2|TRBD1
TGTGCCAGCACCTTAGACAGGGCGAACTATGGCTACACCTTC
CASTLDRANYGYTF
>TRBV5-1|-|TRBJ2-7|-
TGCGCCAGCAGCTTAGCCGCAGAGTACGAGCAGTACTTC
CASSLAAEYEQYF
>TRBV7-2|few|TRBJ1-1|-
TGTGCCAGCAGCTTATCGTGGAACACTGAAGCTTTCTTT
CASSLSWNTEAFF
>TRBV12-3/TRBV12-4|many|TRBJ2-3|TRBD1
TGTGCCAGCATGGGACAGGGAAGCACAGATACGCAGTATTTT
CASMGQGSTDTQYF
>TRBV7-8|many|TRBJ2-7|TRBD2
TGTGCCAGCAGCTTTATTTGGACTAGCGCAATCTACGAGCAGTACTTC
CASSFIWTSAIYEQYF
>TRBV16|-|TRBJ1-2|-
TGTGCCAGCAGCCAAATTCAGCCTTCGCCCGGCTACACCTTC
CASSQIQPSPGYTF
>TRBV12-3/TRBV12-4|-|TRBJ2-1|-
TGTGCCAGCAGTTTAGCGCTAGCGCCAGACCTCTCCTACAATGAGCAGTTCTTC
CASSLALAPDLSYNEQFF